A single sample is the source of the 5 T cell receptor beta chains below, sequenced in a study of vaccination and CD4 T cells after COVID-19. Cultured CD4+ T cell DNA was sequenced using the Oncomine TCR Beta short-read assay. TCRdb redid the calling of the PCR reads with MiXCR, one entry per CDR3 protein. The repertoire holds about 4,300 distinct CDR3 sequences, with over 40% as singletons. No antigen has been assigned to these receptors. Treatment specified: approximately nine-day PBMC culture with coronavirus spike peptide pools or control peptides (ViraFEST assay). Sequencing was done on a sample of CD4+ T cells from blood, cultured in vitro. All receptors derive from a human donor who had recovered from COVID-19.

This clonotype was observed a handful of times. The rearrangement uses TRBV10-3 and TRBJ1-5; D gene unclear. CDR3 size: 12 residues. Germline CDR1 is ENHRY and CDR2 is SYGVKD. V was clipped by 3 bases and J by 6 bases, with 6 bases between them. This chain's CDR3 is CAISDVFQPQHF. The CDR3 region has the DNA TGTGCCATCAGTGATGTGTTTCAGCCCCAGCATTTT.

By share of the sample, this clonotype is medium-sized. For the CDR3, the DNA is TGCAGTGCTAGATTCAGCGGATACCAAGAGACCCAGTACTTC. Protein: CSARFSGYQETQYF. The chain carries TRBV20-1 and TRBJ2-5; D is possibly TRBD2 (5 bases). The CDR3 covers 14 residues. Per the germline V gene, CDR1 is DFQATT and CDR2 is SNEGSKA (reference sequence). V dropped 2 bases and J dropped 0 bases, with 10 bases sitting between them.

V gene TRBV7-2 combines with J gene TRBJ2-1; a possible D gene is TRBD2 (6 bases). The germline gives CDR1 SGHTA, CDR2 FQGNSA. Trimming took off 1 base at V and 10 bases at J, with 20 bases between the two ends. The CDR3 runs 16 residues. Here the CDR3 DNA reads TGTGCCAGCAGCTTAGTTGACGGGGCGGCTAGCGCCGAGCAGTTCTTC. Residues: CASSLVDGAASAEQFF.

In DNA, the CDR3 is TGTGCCAGTAGTACCCTAGCGGGAGCCGTGGAGACCCAGTACTTC. Encoded protein: CASSTLAGAVETQYF. The rearrangement joins TRBV19 to TRBJ2-5; 10 bases match TRBD2. The CDR3 contains 15 residues. Germline CDR1 LNHDA, CDR2 SQIVND (reference sequence). Trimming at V came to 4 bases and at J to 5 bases, leaving 7 bases not matched to a gene.

This clonotype was observed a single time. V usage is TRBV7-3 and J usage is TRBJ2-1; the D gene is possibly TRBD2 (8 bases). V was shortened by 5 bases and J by 5 bases, with 16 bases between the two germline ends. The CDR3 runs to 15 residues. Germline assignment: CDR1 SGHTA and CDR2 FQGTGA. CDR3 DNA sequence: TGTGCCAGCAGCCCTAATAGCGGGACAGACAATGAGCAGTTCTTC. Encoded protein: CASSPNSGTDNEQFF.